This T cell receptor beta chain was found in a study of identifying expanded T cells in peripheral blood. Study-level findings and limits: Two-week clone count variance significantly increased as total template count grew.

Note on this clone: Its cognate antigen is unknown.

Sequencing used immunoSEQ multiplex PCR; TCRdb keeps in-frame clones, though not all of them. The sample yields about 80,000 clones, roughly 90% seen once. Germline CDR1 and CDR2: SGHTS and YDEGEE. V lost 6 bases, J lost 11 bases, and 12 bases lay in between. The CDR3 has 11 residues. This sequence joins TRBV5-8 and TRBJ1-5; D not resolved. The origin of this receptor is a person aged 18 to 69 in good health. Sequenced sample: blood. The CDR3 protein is CASNLGVSQHF. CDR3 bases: TGTGCCAGCAACCTTGGCGTCTCCCAGCATTTT.